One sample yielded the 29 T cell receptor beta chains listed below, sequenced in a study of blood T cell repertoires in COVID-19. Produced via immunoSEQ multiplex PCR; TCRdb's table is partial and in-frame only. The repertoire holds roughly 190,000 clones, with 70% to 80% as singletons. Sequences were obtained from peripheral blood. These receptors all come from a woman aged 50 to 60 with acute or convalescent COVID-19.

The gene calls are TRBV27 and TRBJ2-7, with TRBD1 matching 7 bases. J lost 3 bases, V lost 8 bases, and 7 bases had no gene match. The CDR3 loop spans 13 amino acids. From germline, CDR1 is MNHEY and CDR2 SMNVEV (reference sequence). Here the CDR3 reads CASLPDRDYEQYF. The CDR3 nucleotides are TGTGCCAGCCTACCCGACAGGGACTACGAGCAGTACTTC.

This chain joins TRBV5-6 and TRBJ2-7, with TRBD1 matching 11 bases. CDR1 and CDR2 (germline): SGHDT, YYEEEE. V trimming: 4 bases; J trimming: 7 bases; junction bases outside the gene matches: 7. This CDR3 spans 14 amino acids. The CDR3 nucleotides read TGTGCCAGCAGCGTATTCCGGGACAGGGGGGAGCAGTACTTC. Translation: CASSVFRDRGEQYF.

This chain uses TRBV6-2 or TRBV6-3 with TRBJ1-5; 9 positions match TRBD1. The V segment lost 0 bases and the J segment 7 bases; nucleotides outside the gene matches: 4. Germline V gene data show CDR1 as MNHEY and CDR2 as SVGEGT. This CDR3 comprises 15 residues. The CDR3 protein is CASSYSGTGRQPQHF. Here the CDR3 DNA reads TGTGCCAGCAGTTACTCCGGGACAGGGCGCCAGCCCCAGCATTTT.

The CDR3 DNA is TGCGCCAGCAGCCATCAGGCAGGGGGCACGTACGAGCAGTACTTC. This translates into CASSHQAGGTYEQYF. V is TRBV4-1 and J is TRBJ2-7, with 8 bases fitting TRBD1. J was trimmed by 4 bases and V by 3 bases; bases with no gene match: 8. CDR3 length equals 15 residues. CDR1 is MGHRA and CDR2 is YSYEKL in the germline V gene.

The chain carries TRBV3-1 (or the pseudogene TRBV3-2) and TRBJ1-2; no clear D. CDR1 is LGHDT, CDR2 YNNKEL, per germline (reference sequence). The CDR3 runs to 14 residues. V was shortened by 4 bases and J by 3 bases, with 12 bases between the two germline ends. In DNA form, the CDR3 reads TGTGCCAGCAGCCCCCGCGGAGGGTACTATGGCTACACCTTC. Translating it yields CASSPRGGYYGYTF.

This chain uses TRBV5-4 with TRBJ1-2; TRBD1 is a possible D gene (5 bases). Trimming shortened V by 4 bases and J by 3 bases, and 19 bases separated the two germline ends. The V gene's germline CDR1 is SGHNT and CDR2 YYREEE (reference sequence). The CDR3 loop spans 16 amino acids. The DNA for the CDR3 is TGTGCCAGCAGCCCCCCGGGACTTTTTCGTGACTATGGCTACACCTTC. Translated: CASSPPGLFRDYGYTF.

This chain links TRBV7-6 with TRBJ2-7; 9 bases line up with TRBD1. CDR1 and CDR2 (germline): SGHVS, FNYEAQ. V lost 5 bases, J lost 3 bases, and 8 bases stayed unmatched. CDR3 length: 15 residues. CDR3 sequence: CASSKAGQGYYEQYF. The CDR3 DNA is TGTGCCAGCAGCAAAGCGGGACAGGGATACTACGAGCAGTACTTC.

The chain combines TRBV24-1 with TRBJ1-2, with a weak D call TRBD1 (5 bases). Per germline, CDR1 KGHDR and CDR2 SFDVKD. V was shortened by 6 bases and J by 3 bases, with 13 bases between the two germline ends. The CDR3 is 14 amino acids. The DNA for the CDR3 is TGTGCCACCAGTCCCTCCAGGGTTGACTATGGCTACACCTTC. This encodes CATSPSRVDYGYTF.

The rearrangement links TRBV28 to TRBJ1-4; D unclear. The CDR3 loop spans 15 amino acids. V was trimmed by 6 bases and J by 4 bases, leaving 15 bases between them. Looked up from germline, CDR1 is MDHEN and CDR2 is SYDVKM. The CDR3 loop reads CASRSRSGNNEKLFF. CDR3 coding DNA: TGTGCCAGCAGATCCCGTTCCGGGAATAATGAAAAACTGTTTTTT.

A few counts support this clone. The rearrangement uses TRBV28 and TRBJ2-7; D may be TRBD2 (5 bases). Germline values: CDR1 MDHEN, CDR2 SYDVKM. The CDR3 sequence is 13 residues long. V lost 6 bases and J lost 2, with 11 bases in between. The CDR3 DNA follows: TGTGCCAGCAGGCCCCCCGGGACCTACGAGCAGTACTTC. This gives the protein CASRPPGTYEQYF.

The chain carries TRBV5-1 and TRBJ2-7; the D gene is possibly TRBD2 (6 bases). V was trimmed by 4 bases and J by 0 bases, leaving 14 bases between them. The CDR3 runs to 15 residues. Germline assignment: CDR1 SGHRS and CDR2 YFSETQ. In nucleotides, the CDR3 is TGCGCCAGCAGCGGAGGGACTGGGACCTCCTACGAGCAGTACTTC. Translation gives CASSGGTGTSYEQYF.

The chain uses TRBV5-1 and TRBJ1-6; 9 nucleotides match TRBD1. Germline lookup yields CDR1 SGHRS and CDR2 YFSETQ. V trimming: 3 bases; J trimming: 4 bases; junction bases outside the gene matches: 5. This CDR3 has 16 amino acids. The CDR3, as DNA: TGCGCCAGCAGCTACGCCGGGACAGGGTATAATTCACCCCTCCACTTT. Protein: CASSYAGTGYNSPLHF.

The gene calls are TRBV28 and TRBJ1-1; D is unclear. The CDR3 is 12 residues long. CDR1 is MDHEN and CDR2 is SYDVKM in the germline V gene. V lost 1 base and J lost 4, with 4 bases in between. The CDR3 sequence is CASSLFGTEAFF. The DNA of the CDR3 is TGTGCCAGCAGTTTATTCGGCACTGAAGCTTTCTTT.

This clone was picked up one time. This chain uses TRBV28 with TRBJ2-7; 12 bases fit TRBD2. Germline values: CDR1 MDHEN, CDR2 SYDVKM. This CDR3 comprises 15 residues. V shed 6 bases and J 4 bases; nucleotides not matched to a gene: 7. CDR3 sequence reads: CASRTGTSGFYEQYF. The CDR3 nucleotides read TGTGCCAGCAGGACCGGGACTAGCGGGTTTTACGAGCAGTACTTC. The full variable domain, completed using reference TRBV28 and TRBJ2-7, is DVKVTQSSRYLVKRTGEKVFLECVQDMDHENMFWYRQDPGLGLRLIYFSYDVKMKEKGDIPEGYSVSREKKERFSLILESASTNQTSMYLCASRTGTSGFYEQYFGPGTRLTVT.

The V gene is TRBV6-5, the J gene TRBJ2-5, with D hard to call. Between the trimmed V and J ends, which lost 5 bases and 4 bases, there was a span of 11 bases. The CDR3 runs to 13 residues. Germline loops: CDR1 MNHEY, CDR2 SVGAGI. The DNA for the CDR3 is TGTGCCAGCAGTAGTCCGGGTCCAGAGACCCAGTACTTC. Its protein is CASSSPGPETQYF.

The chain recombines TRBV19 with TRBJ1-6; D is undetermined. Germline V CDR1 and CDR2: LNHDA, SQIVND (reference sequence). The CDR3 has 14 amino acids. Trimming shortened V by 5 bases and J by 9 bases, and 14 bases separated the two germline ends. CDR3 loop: CASSLRERSSPLHF. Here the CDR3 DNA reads TGTGCCAGTAGTCTCCGGGAGCGGAGTTCACCCCTCCACTTT.

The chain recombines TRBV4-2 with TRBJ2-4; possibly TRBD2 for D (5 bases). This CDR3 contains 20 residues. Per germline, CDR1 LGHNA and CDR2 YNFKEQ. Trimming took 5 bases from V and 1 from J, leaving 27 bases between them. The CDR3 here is CASSASLSSPGIVAKNIQYF. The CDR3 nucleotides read TGTGCCAGCAGCGCCTCTCTGTCCTCCCCGGGAATCGTTGCCAAAAACATTCAGTACTTC.

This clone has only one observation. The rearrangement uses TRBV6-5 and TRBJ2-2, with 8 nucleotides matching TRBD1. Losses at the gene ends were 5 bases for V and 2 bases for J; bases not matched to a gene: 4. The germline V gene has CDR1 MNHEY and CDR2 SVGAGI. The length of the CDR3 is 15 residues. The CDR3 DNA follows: TGTGCCAGCAGTCAGACAGGGGTAAACACCGGGGAGCTGTTTTTT. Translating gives CASSQTGVNTGELFF.

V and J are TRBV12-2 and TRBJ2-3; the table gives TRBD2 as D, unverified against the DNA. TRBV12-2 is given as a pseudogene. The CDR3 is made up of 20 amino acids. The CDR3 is CASRLGTRRGLAGPTDTQYF. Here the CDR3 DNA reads TGTGCAAGTCGCTTAGGGACCAGGAGGGGACTAGCGGGACCCACAGATACGCAGTATTTT.

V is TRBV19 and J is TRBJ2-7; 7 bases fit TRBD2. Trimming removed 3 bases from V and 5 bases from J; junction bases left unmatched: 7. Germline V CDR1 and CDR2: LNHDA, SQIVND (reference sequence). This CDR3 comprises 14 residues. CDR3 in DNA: TGTGCCAGTAGTATCCCCGGGGGGTTCAACGAGCAGTACTTC. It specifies CASSIPGGFNEQYF.

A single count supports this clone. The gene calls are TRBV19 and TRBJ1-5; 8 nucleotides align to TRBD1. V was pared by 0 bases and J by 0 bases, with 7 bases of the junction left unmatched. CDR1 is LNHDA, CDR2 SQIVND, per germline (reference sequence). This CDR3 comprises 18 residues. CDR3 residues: CASSIDLQGVISNQPQHF. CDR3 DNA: TGTGCCAGTAGTATAGACCTACAGGGGGTTATTAGCAATCAGCCCCAGCATTTT.

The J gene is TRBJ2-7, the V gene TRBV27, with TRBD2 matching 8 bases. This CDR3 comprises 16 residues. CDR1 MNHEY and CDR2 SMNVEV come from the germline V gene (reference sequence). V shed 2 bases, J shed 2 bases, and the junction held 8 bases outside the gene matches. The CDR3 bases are TGTGCCAGCAGTTTAATCGGGGGGGTGGGAGCCTACGAGCAGTACTTC. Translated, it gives CASSLIGGVGAYEQYF.

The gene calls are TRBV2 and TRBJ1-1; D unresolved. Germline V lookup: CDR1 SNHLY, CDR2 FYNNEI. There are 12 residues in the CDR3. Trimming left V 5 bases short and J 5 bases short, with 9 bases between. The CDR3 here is CASSPPPTEAFF. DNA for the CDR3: TGTGCCAGCAGTCCCCCCCCAACTGAAGCTTTCTTT. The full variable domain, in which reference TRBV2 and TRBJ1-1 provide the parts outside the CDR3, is EPEVTQTPSHQVTQMGQEVILRCVPISNHLYFYWYRQILGQKVEFLVSFYNNEISEKSEIFDDQFSVERPDGSNFTLKIRSTKLEDSAMYFCASSPPPTEAFFGQGTRLTVV.

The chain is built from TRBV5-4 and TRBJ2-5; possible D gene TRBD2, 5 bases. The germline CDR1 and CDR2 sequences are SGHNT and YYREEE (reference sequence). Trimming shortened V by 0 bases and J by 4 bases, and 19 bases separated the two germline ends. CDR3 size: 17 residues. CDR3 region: CASSLGESGLDSETQYF. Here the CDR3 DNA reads TGTGCCAGCAGCTTGGGGGAGTCAGGACTCGACTCAGAGACCCAGTACTTC. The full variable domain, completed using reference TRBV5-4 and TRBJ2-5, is ETGVTQSPTHLIKTRGQQVTLRCSSQSGHNTVSWYQQALGQGPQFIFQYYREEENGRGNFPPRFSGLQFPNYSSELNVNALELDDSALYLCASSLGESGLDSETQYFGPGTRLLVL.

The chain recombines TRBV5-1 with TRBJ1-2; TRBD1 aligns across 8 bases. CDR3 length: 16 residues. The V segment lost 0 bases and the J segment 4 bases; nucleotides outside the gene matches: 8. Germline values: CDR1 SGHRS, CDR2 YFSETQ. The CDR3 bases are TGCGCCAGCAGCTTGGCCACGGCACAGGGGGGCTATGGCTACACCTTC. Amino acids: CASSLATAQGGYGYTF.

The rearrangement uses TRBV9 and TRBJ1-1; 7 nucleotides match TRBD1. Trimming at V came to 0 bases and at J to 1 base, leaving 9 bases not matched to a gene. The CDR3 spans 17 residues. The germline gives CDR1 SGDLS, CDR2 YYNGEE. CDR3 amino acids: CASSVAQYRGRNTEAFF. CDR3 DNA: TGTGCCAGCAGCGTAGCCCAATACAGGGGCCGGAACACTGAAGCTTTCTTT.

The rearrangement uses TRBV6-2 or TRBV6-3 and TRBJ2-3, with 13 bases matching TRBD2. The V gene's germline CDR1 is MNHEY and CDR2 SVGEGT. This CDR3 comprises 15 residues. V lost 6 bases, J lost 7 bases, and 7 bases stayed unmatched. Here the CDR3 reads CASSMTSGRTNTQYF. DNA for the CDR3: TGTGCCAGCAGCATGACTAGCGGGAGGACCAATACGCAGTATTTT.

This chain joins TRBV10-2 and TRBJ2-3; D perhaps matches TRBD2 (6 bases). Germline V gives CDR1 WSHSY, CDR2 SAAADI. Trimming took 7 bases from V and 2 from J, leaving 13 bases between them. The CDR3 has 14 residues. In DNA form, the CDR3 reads TGCGCCAGCAAATCGGGGGTGCACACAGATACGCAGTATTTT. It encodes CASKSGVHTDTQYF.

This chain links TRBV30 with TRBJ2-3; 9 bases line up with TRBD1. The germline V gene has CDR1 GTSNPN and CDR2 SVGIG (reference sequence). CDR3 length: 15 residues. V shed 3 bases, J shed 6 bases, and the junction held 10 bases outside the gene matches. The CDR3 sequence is CAWREKTGGKDTQYF. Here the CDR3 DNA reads TGTGCCTGGAGGGAAAAGACAGGGGGGAAGGATACGCAGTATTTT. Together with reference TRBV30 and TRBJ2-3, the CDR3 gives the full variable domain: SQTIHQWPATLVQPVGSPLSLECTVEGTSNPNLYWYRQAAGRGLQLLFYSVGIGQISSEVPQNLSASRPQDRQFILSSKKLLLSDSGFYLCAWREKTGGKDTQYFGPGTRLTVL.